This T cell receptor beta chain came from a study of breast tumors, draining lymph nodes, adjacent tissues. This clonotype appeared many times. Its antigen is undetermined. Axillary draining lymph nodes of breast cancer patients supplied the node samples. MiXCR was run by TCRdb on the multiplex PCR reads, yielding one entry per CDR3 protein. Here the sample spans 200,000 or so distinct CDR3 sequences, approximately 30% being singletons. This CDR3 has 15 amino acids. Germline V gene data show CDR1 as DFQATT and CDR2 as SNEGSKA (reference sequence). The V and J ends lost 5 bases and 1 base, in that order; junction bases with no gene match: 3. Study outcomes and limitations: Luminal-like breast cancer showed significantly greater tumor-nontumor repertoire similarity than basal-like breast cancer did. Tumors had less TCR diversity than lymph nodes, more than nontumor tissue.

The clonotype originates from a female donor with breast cancer. Some clones in this sample may be carry-over from other donors' samples. Input material: axillary lymph node tissue. The chain has TRBV20-1 and TRBJ2-2, with 11 bases aligning to TRBD1. The CDR3 spells CSAEGQGVNTGELFF. CDR3 nucleotides: TGCAGTGCTGAGGGACAGGGGGTGAACACCGGGGAGCTGTTTTTT.